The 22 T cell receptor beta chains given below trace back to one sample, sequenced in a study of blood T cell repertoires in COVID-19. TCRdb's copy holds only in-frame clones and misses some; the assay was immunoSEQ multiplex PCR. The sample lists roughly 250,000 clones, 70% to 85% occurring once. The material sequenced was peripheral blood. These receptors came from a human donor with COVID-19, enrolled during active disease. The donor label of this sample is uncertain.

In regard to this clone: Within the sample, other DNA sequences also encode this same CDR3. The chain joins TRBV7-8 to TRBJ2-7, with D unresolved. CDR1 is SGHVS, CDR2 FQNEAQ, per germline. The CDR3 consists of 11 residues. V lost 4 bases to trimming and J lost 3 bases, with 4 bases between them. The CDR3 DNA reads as TGTGCCAGCAGCTCCTTCTACGAGCAGTACTTC. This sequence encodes CASSSFYEQYF.

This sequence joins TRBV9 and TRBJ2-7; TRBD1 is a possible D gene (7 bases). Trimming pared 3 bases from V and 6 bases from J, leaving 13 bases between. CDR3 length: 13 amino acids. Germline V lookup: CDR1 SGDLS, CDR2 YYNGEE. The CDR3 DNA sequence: TGTGCCAGCAGCGAGGGGGCGGGGACCGAGCAGTACTTC. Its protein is CASSEGAGTEQYF.

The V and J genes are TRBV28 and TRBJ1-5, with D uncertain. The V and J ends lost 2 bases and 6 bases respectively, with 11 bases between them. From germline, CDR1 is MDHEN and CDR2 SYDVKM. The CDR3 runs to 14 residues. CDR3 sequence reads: CASSLNGKGQPQHF. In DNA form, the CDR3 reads TGTGCCAGCAGTTTAAACGGGAAGGGTCAGCCCCAGCATTTT.

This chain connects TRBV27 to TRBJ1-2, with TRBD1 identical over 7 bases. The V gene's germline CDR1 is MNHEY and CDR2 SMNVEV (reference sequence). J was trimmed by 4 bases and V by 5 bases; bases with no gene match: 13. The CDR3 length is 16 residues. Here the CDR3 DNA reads TGTGCCAGCAGTCTAGACAGGGCTTCTTCTCCCTATGGCTACACCTTC. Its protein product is CASSLDRASSPYGYTF.

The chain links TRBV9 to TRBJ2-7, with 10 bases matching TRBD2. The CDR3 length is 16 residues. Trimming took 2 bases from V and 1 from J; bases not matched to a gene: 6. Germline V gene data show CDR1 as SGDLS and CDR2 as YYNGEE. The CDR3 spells CASSVQLAGASYEQYF. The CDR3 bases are TGTGCCAGCAGCGTCCAGCTAGCGGGAGCGTCCTACGAGCAGTACTTC. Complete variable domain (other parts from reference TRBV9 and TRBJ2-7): DSGVTQTPKHLITATGQRVTLRCSPRSGDLSVYWYQQSLDQGLQFLIQYYNGEERAKGNILERFSAQQFPDLHSELNLSSLELGDSALYFCASSVQLAGASYEQYFGPGTRLTVT.

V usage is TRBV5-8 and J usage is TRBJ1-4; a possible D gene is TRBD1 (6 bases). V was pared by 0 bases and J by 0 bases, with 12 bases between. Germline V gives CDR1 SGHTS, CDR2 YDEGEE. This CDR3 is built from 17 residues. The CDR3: CASSLVPQGATNEKLFF. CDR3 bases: TGTGCCAGCAGCTTGGTCCCACAGGGAGCAACTAATGAAAAACTGTTTTTT.

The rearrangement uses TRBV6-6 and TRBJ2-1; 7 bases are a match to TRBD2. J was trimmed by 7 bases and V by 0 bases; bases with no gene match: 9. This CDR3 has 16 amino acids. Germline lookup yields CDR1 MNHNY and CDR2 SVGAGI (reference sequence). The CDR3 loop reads CASSYSGGRGSNEQFF. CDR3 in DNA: TGTGCCAGCAGTTACTCGGGCGGGAGAGGTTCGAATGAGCAGTTCTTC.

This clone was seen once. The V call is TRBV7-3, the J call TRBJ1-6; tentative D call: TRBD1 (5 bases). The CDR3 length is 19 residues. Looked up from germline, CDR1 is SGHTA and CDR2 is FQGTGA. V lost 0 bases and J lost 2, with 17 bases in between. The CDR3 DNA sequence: TGTGCCAGCAGCTTAACCGAACGGGGCGCGGGGGCCTATAATTCACCCCTCCACTTT. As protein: CASSLTERGAGAYNSPLHF.

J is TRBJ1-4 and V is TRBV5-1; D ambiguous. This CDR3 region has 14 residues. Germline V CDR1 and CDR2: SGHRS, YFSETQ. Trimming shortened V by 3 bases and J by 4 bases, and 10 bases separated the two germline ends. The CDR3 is CASSSRSRNEKLFF. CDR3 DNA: TGCGCCAGCAGCTCGAGGTCTCGTAATGAAAAACTGTTTTTT.

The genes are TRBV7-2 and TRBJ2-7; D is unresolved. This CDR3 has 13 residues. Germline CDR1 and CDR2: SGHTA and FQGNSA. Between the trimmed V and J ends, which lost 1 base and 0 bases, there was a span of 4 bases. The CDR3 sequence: CASSLGPSYEQYF. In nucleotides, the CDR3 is TGTGCCAGCAGCTTAGGGCCCTCCTACGAGCAGTACTTC.

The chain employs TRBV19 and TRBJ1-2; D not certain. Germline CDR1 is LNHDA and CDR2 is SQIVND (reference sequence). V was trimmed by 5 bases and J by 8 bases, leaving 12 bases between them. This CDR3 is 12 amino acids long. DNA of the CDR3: TGTGCCAGTAGTCCCCCCTCCGGGGGCTACACCTTC. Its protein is CASSPPSGGYTF.

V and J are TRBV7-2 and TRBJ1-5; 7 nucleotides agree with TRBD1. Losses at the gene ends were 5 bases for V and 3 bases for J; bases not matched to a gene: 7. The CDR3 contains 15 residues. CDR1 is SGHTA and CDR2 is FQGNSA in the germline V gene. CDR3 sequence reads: CASSPQGEINQPQHF. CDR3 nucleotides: TGTGCCAGCAGCCCTCAGGGGGAGATCAATCAGCCCCAGCATTTT.

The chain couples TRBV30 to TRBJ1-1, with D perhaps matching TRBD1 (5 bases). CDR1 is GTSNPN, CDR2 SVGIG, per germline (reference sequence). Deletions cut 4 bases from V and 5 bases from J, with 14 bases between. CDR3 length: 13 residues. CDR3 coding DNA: TGTGCCTGGAACCGGATAAGGGGAACTGAAGCTTTCTTT. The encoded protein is CAWNRIRGTEAFF.

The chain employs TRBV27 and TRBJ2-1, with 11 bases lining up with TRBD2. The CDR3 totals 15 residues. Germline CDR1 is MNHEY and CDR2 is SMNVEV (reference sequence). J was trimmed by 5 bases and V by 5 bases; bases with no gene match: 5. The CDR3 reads CASSKLAGVDNEQFF. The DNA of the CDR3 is TGTGCCAGCAGTAAACTAGCGGGAGTTGACAATGAGCAGTTCTTC.

The CDR3, as DNA: TGTGCCAGCAGCGCTGACAGGGGCGGATCACCCCTCCACTTT. It yields the protein CASSADRGGSPLHF. V and J are TRBV9 and TRBJ1-6; 8 bases are shared with TRBD1. This CDR3 is built from 14 residues. Germline V lookup: CDR1 SGDLS, CDR2 YYNGEE. The trim removed 3 bases at V and 10 bases at J, leaving 6 bases unmatched.

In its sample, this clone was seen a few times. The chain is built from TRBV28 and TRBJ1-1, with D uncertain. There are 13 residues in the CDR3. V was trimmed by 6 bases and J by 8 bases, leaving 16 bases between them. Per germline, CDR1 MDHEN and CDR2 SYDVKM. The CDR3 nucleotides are TGTGCCAGCAGCCCTTGGGGAGCTCTAGAAGCTTTCTTT. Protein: CASSPWGALEAFF.

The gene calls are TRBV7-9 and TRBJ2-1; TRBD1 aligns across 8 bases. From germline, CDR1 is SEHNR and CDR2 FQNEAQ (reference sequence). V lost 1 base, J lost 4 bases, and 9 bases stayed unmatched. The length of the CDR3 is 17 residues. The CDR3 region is CASSLVLGQGAYNEQFF. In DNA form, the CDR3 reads TGTGCCAGCAGCTTAGTTTTGGGGCAGGGGGCGTACAATGAGCAGTTCTTC.

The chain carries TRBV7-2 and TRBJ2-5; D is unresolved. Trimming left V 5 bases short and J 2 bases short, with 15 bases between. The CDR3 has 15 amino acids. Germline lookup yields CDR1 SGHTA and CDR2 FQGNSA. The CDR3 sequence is CASSKRTGEQETQYF. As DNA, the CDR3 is TGTGCCAGCAGCAAACGCACCGGAGAGCAAGAGACCCAGTACTTC.

The CDR3 region is CASRGTPIEYTGELFF. DNA for the CDR3: TGTGCCAGCAGGGGCACCCCGATTGAGTACACCGGGGAGCTGTTTTTT. This chain links TRBV27 with TRBJ2-2; D gene uncertain. CDR1 and CDR2 from the germline V gene are MNHEY and SMNVEV (reference sequence). The V end lost 6 bases, the J end lost 3 bases, and 17 bases lay between the germline ends. This CDR3 spans 16 amino acids.

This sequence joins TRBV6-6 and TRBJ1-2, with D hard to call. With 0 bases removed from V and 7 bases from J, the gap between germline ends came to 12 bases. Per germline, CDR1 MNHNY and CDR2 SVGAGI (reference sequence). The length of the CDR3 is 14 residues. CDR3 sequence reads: CASSYSSDGSGYTF. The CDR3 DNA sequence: TGTGCCAGCAGTTACTCGTCTGACGGGTCTGGCTACACCTTC.

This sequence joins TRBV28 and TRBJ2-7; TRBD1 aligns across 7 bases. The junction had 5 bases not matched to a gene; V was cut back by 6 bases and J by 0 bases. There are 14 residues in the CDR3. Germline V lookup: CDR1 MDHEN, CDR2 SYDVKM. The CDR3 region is CASRHRGSSYEQYF. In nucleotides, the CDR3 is TGTGCCAGCAGGCACAGGGGCAGCTCCTACGAGCAGTACTTC. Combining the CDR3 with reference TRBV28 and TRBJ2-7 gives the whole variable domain DVKVTQSSRYLVKRTGEKVFLECVQDMDHENMFWYRQDPGLGLRLIYFSYDVKMKEKGDIPEGYSVSREKKERFSLILESASTNQTSMYLCASRHRGSSYEQYFGPGTRLTVT.

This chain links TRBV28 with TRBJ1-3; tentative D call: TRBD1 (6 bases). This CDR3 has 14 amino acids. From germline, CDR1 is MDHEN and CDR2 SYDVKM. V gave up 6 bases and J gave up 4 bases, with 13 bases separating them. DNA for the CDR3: TGTGCCAGCAGCCTTGCTGACAGGGGAAACACCATATATTTT. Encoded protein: CASSLADRGNTIYF.